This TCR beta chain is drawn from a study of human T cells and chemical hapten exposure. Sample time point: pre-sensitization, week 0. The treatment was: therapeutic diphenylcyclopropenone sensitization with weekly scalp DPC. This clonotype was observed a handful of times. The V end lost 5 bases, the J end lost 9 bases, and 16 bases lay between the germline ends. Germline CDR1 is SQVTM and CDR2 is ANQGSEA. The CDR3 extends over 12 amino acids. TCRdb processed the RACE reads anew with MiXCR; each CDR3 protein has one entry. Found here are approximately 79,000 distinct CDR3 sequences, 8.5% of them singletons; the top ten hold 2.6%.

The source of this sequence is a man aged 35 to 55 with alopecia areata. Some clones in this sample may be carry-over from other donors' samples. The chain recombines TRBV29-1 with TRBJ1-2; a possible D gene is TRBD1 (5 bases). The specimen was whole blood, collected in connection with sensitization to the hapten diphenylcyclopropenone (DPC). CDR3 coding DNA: TGCAGCGTTTTTATGGGGACGGCGAGCTACACCTTC. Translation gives CSVFMGTASYTF.